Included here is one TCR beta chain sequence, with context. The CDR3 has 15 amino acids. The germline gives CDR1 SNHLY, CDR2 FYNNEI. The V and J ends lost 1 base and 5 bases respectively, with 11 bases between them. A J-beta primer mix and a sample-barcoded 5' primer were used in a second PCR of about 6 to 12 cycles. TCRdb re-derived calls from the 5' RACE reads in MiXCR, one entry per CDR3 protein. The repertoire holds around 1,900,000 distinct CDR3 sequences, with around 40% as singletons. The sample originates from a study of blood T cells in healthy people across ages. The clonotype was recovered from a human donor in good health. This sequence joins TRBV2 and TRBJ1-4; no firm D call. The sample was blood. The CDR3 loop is CASSEGSLVNEKLFF. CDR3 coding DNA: TGTGCCAGCAGTGAAGGGTCCCTCGTCAATGAAAAACTGTTTTTT.